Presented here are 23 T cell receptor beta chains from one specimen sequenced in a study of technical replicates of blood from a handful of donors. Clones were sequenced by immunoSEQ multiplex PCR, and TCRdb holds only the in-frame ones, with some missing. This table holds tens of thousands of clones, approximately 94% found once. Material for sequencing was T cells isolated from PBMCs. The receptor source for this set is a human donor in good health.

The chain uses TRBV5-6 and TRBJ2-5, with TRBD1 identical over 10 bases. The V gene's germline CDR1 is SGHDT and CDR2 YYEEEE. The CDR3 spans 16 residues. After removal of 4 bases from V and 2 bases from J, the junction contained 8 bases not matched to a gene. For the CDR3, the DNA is TGTGCCAGCAGCCCGGGACAGGGGTTGTGGCAAGAGACCCAGTACTTC. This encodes CASSPGQGLWQETQYF.

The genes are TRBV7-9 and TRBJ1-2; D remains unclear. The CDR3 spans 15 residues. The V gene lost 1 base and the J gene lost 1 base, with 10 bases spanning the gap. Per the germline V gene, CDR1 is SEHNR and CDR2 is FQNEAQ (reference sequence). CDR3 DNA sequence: TGTGCCAGCAGCTTAGTTCGGGAAAGTAACTATGGCTACACCTTC. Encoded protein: CASSLVRESNYGYTF.

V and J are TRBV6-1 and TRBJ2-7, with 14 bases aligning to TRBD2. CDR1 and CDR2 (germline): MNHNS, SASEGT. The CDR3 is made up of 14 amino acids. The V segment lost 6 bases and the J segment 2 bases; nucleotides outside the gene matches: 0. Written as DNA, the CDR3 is TGTGCCAGCAGGGGACTAGCGGGAGCCTACGAGCAGTACTTC. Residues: CASRGLAGAYEQYF.

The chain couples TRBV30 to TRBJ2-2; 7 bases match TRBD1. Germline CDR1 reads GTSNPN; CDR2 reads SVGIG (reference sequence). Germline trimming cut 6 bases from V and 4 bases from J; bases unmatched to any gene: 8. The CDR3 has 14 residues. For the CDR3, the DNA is TGTGCCTGCCGACGAGGGGGCGGCACCGGGGAGCTGTTTTTT. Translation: CACRRGGGTGELFF.

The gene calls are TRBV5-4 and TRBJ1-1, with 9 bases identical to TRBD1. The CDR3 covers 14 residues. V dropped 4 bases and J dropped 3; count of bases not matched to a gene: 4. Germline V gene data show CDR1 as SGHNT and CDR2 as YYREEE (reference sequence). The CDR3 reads CASSETGGYTEAFF. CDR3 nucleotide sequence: TGTGCCAGCAGCGAGACAGGGGGGTACACTGAAGCTTTCTTT. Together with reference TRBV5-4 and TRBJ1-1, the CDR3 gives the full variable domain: ETGVTQSPTHLIKTRGQQVTLRCSSQSGHNTVSWYQQALGQGPQFIFQYYREEENGRGNFPPRFSGLQFPNYSSELNVNALELDDSALYLCASSETGGYTEAFFGQGTRLTVV.

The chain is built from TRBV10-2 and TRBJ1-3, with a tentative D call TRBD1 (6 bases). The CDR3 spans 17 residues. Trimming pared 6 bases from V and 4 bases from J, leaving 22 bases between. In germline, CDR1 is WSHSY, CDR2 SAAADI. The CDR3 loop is CASSSVARGFEGNTIYF. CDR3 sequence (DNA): TGCGCCAGCAGCTCTGTAGCTAGGGGGTTTGAAGGAAACACCATATATTTT.

CDR3 DNA: TGTGCCACCAGCAGTTTTGGGAGCTCCTATAATTCACCCCTCCACTTT. Residues: CATSSFGSSYNSPLHF. The V gene is TRBV15, the J gene TRBJ1-6; D ambiguous. Germline V gives CDR1 LNHNV, CDR2 YYDKDF (reference sequence). Deletions cut 3 bases from V and 0 bases from J, with 9 bases between. The length of the CDR3 is 16 residues.

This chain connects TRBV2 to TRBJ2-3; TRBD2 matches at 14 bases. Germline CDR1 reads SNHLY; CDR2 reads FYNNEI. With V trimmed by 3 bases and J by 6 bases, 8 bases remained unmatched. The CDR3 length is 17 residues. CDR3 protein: CASSDGTSGSRWDTQYF. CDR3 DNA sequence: TGTGCCAGCAGTGATGGGACTAGCGGGAGTCGGTGGGATACGCAGTATTTT.

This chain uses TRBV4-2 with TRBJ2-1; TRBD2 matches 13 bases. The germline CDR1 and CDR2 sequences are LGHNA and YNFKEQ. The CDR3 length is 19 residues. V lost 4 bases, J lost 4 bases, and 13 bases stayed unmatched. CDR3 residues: CASSPGLAGTKGVYNEQFF. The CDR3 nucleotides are TGTGCCAGCAGCCCGGGACTAGCGGGGACAAAAGGGGTTTACAATGAGCAGTTCTTC.

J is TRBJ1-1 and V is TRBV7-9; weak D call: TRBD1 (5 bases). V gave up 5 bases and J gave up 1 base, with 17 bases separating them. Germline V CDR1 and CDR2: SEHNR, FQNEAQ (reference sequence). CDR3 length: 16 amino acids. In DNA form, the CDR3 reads TGTGCCAGCAGCGAGACAGAGGGAGGCGGGAACACTGAAGCTTTCTTT. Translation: CASSETEGGGNTEAFF.

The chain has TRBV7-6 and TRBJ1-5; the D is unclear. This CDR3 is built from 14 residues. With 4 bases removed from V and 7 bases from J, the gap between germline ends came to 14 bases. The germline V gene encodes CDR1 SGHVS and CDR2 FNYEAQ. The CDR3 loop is CASSSREGNQPQHF. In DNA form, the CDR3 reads TGTGCCAGCAGCTCCCGGGAGGGTAACCAGCCCCAGCATTTT. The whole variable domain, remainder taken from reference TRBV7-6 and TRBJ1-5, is GAGVSQSPRYKVTKRGQDVALRCDPISGHVSLYWYRQALGQGPEFLTYFNYEAQQDKSGLPNDRFSAERPEGSISTLTIQRTEQRDSAMYRCASSSREGNQPQHFGDGTRLSIL.

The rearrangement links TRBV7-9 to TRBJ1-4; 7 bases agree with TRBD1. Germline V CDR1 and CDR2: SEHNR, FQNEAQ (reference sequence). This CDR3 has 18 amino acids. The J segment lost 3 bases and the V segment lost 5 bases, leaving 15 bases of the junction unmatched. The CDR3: CASSLLRDSFTANEKLFF. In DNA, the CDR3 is TGTGCCAGCAGCCTGCTCCGGGACAGCTTTACGGCTAATGAAAAACTGTTTTTT.

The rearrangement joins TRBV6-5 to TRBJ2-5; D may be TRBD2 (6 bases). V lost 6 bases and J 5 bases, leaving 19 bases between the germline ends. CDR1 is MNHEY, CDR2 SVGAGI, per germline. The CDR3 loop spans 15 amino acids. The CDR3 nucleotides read TGTGCCAGCAGCTTCCTCGGAGGGAAAGAGGAGACCCAGTACTTC. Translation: CASSFLGGKEETQYF.

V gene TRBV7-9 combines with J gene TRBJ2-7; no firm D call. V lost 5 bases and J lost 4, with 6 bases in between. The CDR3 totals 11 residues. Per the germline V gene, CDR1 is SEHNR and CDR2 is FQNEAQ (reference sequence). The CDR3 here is CASSPGYEQYF. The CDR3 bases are TGTGCCAGCAGCCCCGGGTACGAGCAGTACTTC.

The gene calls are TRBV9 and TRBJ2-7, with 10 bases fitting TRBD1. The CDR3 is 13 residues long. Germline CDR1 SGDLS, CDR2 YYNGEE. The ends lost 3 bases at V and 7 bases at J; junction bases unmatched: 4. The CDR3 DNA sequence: TGTGCCAGCAGCGCGACAGGGGGCGGAGAGCAGTACTTC. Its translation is CASSATGGGEQYF.

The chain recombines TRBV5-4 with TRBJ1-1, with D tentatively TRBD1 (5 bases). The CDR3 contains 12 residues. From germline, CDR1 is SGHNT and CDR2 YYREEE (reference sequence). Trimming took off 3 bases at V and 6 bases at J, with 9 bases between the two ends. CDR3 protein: CASSWGGPEAFF. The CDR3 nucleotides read TGTGCCAGCAGCTGGGGGGGTCCTGAAGCTTTCTTT.

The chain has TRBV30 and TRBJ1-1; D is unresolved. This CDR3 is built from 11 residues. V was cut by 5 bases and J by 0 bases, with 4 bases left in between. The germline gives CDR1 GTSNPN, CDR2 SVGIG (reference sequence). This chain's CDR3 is CAWQMNTEAFF. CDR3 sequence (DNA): TGTGCCTGGCAGATGAACACTGAAGCTTTCTTT.

The CDR3 region has the DNA TGTGCCAGCGGTAACCCCGGGACAGGGATCCAGCCCCAGCATTTT. This codes for CASGNPGTGIQPQHF. This sequence joins TRBV28 and TRBJ1-5; 9 nucleotides align to TRBD1. This CDR3 contains 15 residues. V was pared by 8 bases and J by 7 bases, with 12 bases of the junction left unmatched. Germline values: CDR1 MDHEN, CDR2 SYDVKM.

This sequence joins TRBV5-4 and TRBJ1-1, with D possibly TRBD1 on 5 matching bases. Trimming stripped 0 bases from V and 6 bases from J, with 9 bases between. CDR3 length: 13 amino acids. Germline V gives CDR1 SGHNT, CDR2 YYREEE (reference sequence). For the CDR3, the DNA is TGTGCCAGCAGCTTGGCCGAAGGGGCTGAAGCTTTCTTT. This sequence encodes CASSLAEGAEAFF.

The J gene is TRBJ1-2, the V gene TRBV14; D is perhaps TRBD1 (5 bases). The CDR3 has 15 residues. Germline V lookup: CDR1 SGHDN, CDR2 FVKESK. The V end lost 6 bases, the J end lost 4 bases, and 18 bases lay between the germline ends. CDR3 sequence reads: CASRKLTAKLYGYTF. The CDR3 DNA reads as TGTGCCAGCAGGAAGTTGACAGCAAAACTCTATGGCTACACCTTC.

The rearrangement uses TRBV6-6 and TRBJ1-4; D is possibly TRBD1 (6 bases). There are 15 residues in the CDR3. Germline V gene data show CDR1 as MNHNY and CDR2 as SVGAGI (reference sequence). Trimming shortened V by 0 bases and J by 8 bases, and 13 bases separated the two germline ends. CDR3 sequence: CASSYSMGGQEKLFF. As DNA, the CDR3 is TGTGCCAGCAGTTACTCGATGGGCGGACAGGAAAAACTGTTTTTT.

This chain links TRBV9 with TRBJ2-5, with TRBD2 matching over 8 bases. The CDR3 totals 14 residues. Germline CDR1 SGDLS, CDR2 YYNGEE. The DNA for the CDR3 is TGTGCAAGGGTTAGCGGGATAGTCCAAGAGACCCAGTACTTC. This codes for CARVSGIVQETQYF. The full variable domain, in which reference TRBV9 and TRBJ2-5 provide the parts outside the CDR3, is DSGVTQTPKHLITATGQRVTLRCSPRSGDLSVYWYQQSLDQGLQFLIQYYNGEERAKGNILERFSAQQFPDLHSELNLSSLELGDSALYFCARVSGIVQETQYFGPGTRLLVL.

The CDR3 loop is CASSLSSSYNSPLHF. In nucleotides, the CDR3 is TGTGCCAGCAGCTTATCCAGCTCCTATAATTCACCCCTCCACTTT. The genes are TRBV11-3 and TRBJ1-6; D is ambiguous. In germline, CDR1 is SGHNT, CDR2 YENEEA. Trimming pared 2 bases from V and 0 bases from J, leaving 5 bases between. The CDR3 extends over 15 amino acids.